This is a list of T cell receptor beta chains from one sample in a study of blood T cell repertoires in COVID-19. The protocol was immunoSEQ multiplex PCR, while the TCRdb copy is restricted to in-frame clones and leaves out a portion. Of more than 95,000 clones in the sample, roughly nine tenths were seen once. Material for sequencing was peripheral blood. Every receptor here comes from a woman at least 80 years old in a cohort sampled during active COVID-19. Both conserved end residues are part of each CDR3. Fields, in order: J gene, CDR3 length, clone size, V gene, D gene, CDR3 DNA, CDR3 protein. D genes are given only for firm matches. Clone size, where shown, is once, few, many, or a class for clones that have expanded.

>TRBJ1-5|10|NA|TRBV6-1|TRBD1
TGTGCCAGCAGTGATACGACAGGGATTTTT
CASSDTTGIF
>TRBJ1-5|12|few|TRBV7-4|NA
TGTGCCAGCAGCCCCCTCAATCAGCCCCAGCATTTT
CASSPLNQPQHF
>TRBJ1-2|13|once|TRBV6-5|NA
TGTGCCAGCAGTTACTCGAATGCGTTAGGCTACACCTTC
CASSYSNALGYTF
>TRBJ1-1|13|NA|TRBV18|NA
TGTGCCAGCTCACCACCGGAGGGCAGAGAAGCTTTCTTT
CASSPPEGREAFF
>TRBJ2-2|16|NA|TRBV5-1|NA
TGCGCCAGCAGCTTGGAGGTGGGGAGGAACACCGGGGAGCTGTTTTTT
CASSLEVGRNTGELFF
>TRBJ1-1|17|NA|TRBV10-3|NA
TGTGCCATCAGTGAGTCGCCCAGACAGTTAGAGAACACTGAAGCTTTCTTT
CAISESPRQLENTEAFF
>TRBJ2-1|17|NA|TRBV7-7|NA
TGTGCTAGCAGCCTAGACGGAGGCCCTTTCTCCTACAATGAGCAGTTCTTC
CASSLDGGPFSYNEQFF
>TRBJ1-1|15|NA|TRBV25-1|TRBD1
TGTGCCAGCAGTACTACAGGACAGGGGAGCACTGAAGCTTTCTTT
CASSTTGQGSTEAFF
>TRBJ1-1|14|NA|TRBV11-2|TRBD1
TGTGCCAGCAGCCCTCAGGACAGGGCCACTGAAGCTTTCTTT
CASSPQDRATEAFF
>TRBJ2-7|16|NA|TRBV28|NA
TGTGCCAGCAGTTTAAATCTCGGAGGCAGGTCGAGAGAGCAGTACTTC
CASSLNLGGRSREQYF
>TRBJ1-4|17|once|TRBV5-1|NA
TGCGCCAGCAGCTGGACAACAGGTGTTGCAACTAATGAAAAACTGTTTTTT
CASSWTTGVATNEKLFF
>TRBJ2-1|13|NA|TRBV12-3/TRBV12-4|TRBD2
TGTGCCAGCAGGGCGGGGGTGTACAATGAGCAGTTCTTC
CASRAGVYNEQFF
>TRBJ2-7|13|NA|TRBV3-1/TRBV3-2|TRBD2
TGTGCCAGCAGCCCTCCCTGGGGGGGGGAGCAGTACTTC
CASSPPWGGEQYF
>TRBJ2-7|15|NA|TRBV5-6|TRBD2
TGTGCCAGCAGCCTATGGACTAGCGGGGGCAACGAGCAGTACTTC
CASSLWTSGGNEQYF
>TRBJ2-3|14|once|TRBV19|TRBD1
TGTGCCAGTAGGACAGGGTTCGTGACAGATACGCAGTATTTT
CASRTGFVTDTQYF
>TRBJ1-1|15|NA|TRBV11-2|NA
TGTGCCAGCAGCCCCCTAGTGAGTCTTTCCTCTGAAGCTTTCTTT
CASSPLVSLSSEAFF
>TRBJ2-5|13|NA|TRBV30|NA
TGTGCCTGGAGTGTACGGACACAAGAGACCCAGTACTTC
CAWSVRTQETQYF
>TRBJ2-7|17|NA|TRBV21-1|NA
TGTGCCAGCAGCAATGAAACGGAGCGACCGATACCCTACGAGCAGTACTTC
CASSNETERPIPYEQYF
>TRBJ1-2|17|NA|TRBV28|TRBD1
TGTGCCAGCAGCTCCCAACATCCCGGGACAGGGAACTATGGCTACACCTTC
CASSSQHPGTGNYGYTF
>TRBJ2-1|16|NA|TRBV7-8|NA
TGTGCCAGCAGCTTACCCAGGCAGGGAATTTACAATGAGCAGTTCTTC
CASSLPRQGIYNEQFF
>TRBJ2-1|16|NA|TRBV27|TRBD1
TGTGCCAGCAGTTTAATCAGGGGGCCCTCCTACAATGAGCAGTTCTTC
CASSLIRGPSYNEQFF
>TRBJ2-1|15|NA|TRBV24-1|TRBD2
TGTGCCACCAGTGATCCAACTGGAGCGGGAAATGAGCAGTTCTTC
CATSDPTGAGNEQFF
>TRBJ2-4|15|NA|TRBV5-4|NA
TGTGCCAGCAGCGGAACAGGGCCCGCCGGAAACATTCAGTACTTC
CASSGTGPAGNIQYF
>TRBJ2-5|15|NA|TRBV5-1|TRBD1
TGCGCCAGCAGCTTGGAGACAGGGCGAGGGGAGACCCAGTACTTC
CASSLETGRGETQYF
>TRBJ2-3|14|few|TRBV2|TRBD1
TGTGCCAGCAGTGATCAGGGGGGCACAGATACGCAGTATTTT
CASSDQGGTDTQYF
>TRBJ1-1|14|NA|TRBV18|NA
TGTGCCAGCTCAGCCGGTACAGGGTACTCTGAAGCTTTCTTT
CASSAGTGYSEAFF
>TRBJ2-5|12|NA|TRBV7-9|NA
TGTGCCAGCAGCTTAAACCTCCAGGGTCCCTACTTC
CASSLNLQGPYF
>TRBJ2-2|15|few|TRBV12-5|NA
TGTGCTAGTGGCGAGGCGGGGCCCCAGATCGGGGAGCTGTTTTTT
CASGEAGPQIGELFF